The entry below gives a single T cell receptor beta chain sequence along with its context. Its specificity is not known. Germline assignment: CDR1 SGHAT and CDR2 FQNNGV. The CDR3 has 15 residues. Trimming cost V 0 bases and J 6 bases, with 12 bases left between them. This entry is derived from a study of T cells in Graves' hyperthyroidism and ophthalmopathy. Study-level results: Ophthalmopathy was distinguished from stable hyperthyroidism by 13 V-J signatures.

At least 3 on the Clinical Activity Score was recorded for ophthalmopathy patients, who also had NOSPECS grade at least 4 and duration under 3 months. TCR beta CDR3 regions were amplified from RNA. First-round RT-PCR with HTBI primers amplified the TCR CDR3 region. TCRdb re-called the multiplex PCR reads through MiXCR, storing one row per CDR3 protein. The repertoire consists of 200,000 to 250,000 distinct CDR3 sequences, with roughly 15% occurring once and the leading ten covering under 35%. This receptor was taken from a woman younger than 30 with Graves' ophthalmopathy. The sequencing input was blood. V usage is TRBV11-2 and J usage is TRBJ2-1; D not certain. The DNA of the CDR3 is TGTGCCAGCAGCTTAGATCCTACCGGGTTCAATGAGCAGTTCTTC. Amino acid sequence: CASSLDPTGFNEQFF.